This T cell receptor (beta chain) was identified in a study of identical twins. The V end was cut by 3 bases, the J end by 3 bases, with 12 bases between. The V gene's germline CDR1 is DFQATT and CDR2 SNEGSKA (reference sequence). CDR3 length equals 13 residues. General study results and limits: Surplus twin overlap in beta out-of-frame sequences was less pronounced.

About this clonotype: Antigen unknown.

Healthy Caucasians were all of the donors. MiXCR was run by TCRdb on the 5' RACE reads, yielding one entry per CDR3 protein. The data contain about 240,000 distinct CDR3 sequences, under 12% of them singletons. V usage is TRBV20-1 and J usage is TRBJ2-7; D gene ambiguous. This TCR came from a man between 45 and 60 years old in good health. Input material: memory T cells sorted from blood. The CDR3 sequence is CSARSLVGYEQYF. CDR3 sequence (DNA): TGCAGTGCTAGGTCACTTGTAGGCTACGAGCAGTACTTC.